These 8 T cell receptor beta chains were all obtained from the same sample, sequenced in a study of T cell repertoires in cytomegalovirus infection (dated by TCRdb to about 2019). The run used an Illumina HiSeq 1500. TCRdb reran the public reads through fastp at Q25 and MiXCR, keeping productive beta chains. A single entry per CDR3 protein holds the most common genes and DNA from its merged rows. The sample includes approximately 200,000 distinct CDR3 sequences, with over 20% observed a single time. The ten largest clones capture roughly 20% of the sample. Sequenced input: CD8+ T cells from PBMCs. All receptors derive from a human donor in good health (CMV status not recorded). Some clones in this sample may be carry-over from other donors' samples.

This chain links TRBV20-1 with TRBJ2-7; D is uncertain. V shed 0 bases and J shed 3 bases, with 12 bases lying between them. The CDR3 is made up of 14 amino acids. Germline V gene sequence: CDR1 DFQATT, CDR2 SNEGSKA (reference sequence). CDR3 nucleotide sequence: TGCAGTGCTAGAGATTACACCAAGGGCTACGAGCAGTACTTC. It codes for CSARDYTKGYEQYF.

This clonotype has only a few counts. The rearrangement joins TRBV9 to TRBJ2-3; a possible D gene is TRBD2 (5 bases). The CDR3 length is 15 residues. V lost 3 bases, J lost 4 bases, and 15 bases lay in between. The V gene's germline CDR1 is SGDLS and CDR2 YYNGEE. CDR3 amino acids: CASSDQDSPADTQYF. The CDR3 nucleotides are TGTGCCAGCAGCGACCAGGACTCCCCTGCAGATACGCAGTATTTT.

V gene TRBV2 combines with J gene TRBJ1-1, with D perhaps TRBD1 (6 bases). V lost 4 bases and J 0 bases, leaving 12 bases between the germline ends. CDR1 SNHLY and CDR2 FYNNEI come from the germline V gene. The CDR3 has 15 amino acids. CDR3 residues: CASSGEGGMNTEAFF. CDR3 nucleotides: TGTGCCAGCAGTGGAGAGGGGGGAATGAACACTGAAGCTTTCTTT. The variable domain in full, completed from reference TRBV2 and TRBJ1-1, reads EPEVTQTPSHQVTQMGQEVILRCVPISNHLYFYWYRQILGQKVEFLVSFYNNEISEKSEIFDDQFSVERPDGSNFTLKIRSTKLEDSAMYFCASSGEGGMNTEAFFGQGTRLTVV.

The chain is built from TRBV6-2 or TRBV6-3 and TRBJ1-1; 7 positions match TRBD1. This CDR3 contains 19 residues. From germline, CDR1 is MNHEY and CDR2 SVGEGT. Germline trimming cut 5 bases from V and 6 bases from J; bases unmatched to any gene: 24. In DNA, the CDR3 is TGTGCCAGCAGTGTACCCTTAACGGGGAAAGGGACAGCGGGCCCTGAAGCTTTCTTT. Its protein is CASSVPLTGKGTAGPEAFF.

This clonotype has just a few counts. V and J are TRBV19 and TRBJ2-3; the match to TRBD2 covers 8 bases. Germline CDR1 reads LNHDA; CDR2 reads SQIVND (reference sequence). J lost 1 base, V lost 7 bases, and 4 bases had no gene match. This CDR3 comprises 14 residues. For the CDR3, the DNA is TGTGCCAGTACTCCGACTAGCGGCACAGATACGCAGTATTTT. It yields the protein CASTPTSGTDTQYF.

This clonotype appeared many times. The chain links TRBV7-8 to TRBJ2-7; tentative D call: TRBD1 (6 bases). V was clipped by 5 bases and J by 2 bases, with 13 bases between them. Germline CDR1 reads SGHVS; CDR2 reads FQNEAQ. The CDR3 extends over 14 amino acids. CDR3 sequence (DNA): TGTGCCAGCAGCCGACGGACAGAAGCCTACGAGCAGTACTTC. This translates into CASSRRTEAYEQYF. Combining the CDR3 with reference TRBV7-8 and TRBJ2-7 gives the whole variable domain GAGVSQSPRYKVAKRGQDVALRCDPISGHVSLFWYQQALGQGPEFLTYFQNEAQLDKSGLPSDRFFAERPEGSVSTLKIQRTQQEDSAVYLCASSRRTEAYEQYFGPGTRLTVT.

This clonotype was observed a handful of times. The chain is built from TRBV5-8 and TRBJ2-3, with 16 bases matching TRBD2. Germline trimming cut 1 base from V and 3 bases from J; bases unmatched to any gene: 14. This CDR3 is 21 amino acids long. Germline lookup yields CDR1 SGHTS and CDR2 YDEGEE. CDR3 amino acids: CASSLTDSYGTSGGATDTQYF. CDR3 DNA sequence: TGTGCCAGCAGCTTGACCGACAGCTATGGGACTAGCGGGGGGGCGACAGATACGCAGTATTTT.

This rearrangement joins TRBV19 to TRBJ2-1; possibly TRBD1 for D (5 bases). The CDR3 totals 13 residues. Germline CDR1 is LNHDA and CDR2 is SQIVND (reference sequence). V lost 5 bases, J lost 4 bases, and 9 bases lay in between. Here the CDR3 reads CASSLTAYNEQFF. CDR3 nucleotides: TGTGCCAGTAGTCTGACAGCTTACAATGAGCAGTTCTTC.